A selection of T cell receptor beta chains follows, all from one sample in a study of Ad26.COV2.S vaccination and SARS-CoV-2 variants. TCRdb's table, derived via immunoSEQ multiplex PCR, lists solely in-frame clones and lacks some. The table records about 350,000 clones, 85% of them present only once. Sequencing was performed on peripheral blood, taken in a trial of Ad26.COV2.S vaccine versus placebo. These receptor sequences come from a person aged 18 to 65 who received the Ad26.COV2.S COVID-19 vaccine or a placebo. Both conserved end residues are part of each CDR3. The D gene is left open where the match is weak. The size field is filled for only some rows; it gives once, few, many or a size class.

j_call: TRBJ2-7; v_call: TRBV4-3; clone_size: .; d_call: TRBD2; cdr3_nt: TGCGCCAGCAGCCAAGATTCGCTAGCGGGGGGCCACGAGCAGTACTTC; cdr3_aa: CASSQDSLAGGHEQYF
j_call: TRBJ1-1; v_call: TRBV5-1; clone_size: .; d_call: TRBD1; cdr3_nt: TGCGCCAGCAGCTTCATCCAGGGGGGCACTGAAGCTTTCTTT; cdr3_aa: CASSFIQGGTEAFF
j_call: TRBJ2-7; v_call: TRBV15; clone_size: .; d_call: TRBD1; cdr3_nt: TGTGCCACCAGTTCACAGGGGCGTGCCTACGAGCAGTACTTC; cdr3_aa: CATSSQGRAYEQYF
j_call: TRBJ2-5; v_call: TRBV9; clone_size: .; d_call: .; cdr3_nt: TGTGCCAGCAGCGTAGCGGTTCAAGAGACCCAGTACTTC; cdr3_aa: CASSVAVQETQYF
j_call: TRBJ2-1; v_call: TRBV3-1/TRBV3-2; clone_size: .; d_call: .; cdr3_nt: TGTGCCAGCAGTCGCAGCCCCTACAATGAGCAGTTCTTC; cdr3_aa: CASSRSPYNEQFF
j_call: TRBJ2-7; v_call: TRBV5-6; clone_size: many; d_call: .; cdr3_nt: TGTGCCAGCAGCTCATGGGACCCCGACTATTACTCCTACGAGCAGTACTTC; cdr3_aa: CASSSWDPDYYSYEQYF
j_call: TRBJ1-4; v_call: TRBV5-6; clone_size: .; d_call: .; cdr3_nt: TGTGCCAGCAGCCAGCGGGCCCTGCGGAACGAAAAACTGTTTTTT; cdr3_aa: CASSQRALRNEKLFF
j_call: TRBJ1-2; v_call: TRBV2; clone_size: once; d_call: .; cdr3_nt: TGTGCCAGCATACGGGATAACTATGGCTACACCTTC; cdr3_aa: CASIRDNYGYTF
j_call: TRBJ2-1; v_call: TRBV6-5; clone_size: .; d_call: TRBD2; cdr3_nt: TGTGCCAGCAGTCGGACTAGCGGGGGGGCTGAGCAGTTCTTC; cdr3_aa: CASSRTSGGAEQFF
j_call: TRBJ2-3; v_call: TRBV5-4; clone_size: once; d_call: .; cdr3_nt: TGTGCCAGCAGCGAACAAGGGGGCACAGATACGCAGTATTTT; cdr3_aa: CASSEQGGTDTQYF
j_call: TRBJ2-7; v_call: TRBV5-4; clone_size: once; d_call: .; cdr3_nt: TGTGCCAGCAGCTTGGGCCGGGGATTGTACGAGCAGTACTTC; cdr3_aa: CASSLGRGLYEQYF
j_call: TRBJ2-7; v_call: TRBV28; clone_size: few; d_call: .; cdr3_nt: TGTGCCAGCAGTCGGTCCGGGACGTGGGGCGAGCAGTACTTC; cdr3_aa: CASSRSGTWGEQYF
j_call: TRBJ2-7; v_call: TRBV7-6; clone_size: .; d_call: .; cdr3_nt: TGTGCCAGCAGCTTAGGGCAGGATTCAGGCGAGCAGTACTTC; cdr3_aa: CASSLGQDSGEQYF
j_call: TRBJ2-5; v_call: TRBV7-9; clone_size: .; d_call: TRBD1; cdr3_nt: TGTGCCAGCAGCTTAGCCTCCGGGACAGCCTACCAAGAGACCCAGTACTTC; cdr3_aa: CASSLASGTAYQETQYF
j_call: TRBJ2-3; v_call: TRBV18; clone_size: .; d_call: TRBD2; cdr3_nt: TGTGCCAGCTCACCATTTGGGCGGGAGGCTCTCCCAGATACGCAGTATTTT; cdr3_aa: CASSPFGREALPDTQYF
j_call: TRBJ2-5; v_call: TRBV5-1; clone_size: .; d_call: TRBD2; cdr3_nt: TGCGCCAGCAGCTTGCCCAGCGGGGGGGAGACCCAGTACTTC; cdr3_aa: CASSLPSGGETQYF
j_call: TRBJ2-1; v_call: TRBV6-2/TRBV6-3; clone_size: .; d_call: TRBD2; cdr3_nt: TGTGCCAGCAGTCATGGGACTATAGGTGAGCAGTTCTTC; cdr3_aa: CASSHGTIGEQFF
j_call: TRBJ1-5; v_call: TRBV27; clone_size: .; d_call: .; cdr3_nt: TGTGCCAGCAGTATACAGGGACGACAGCCCCAGCATTTT; cdr3_aa: CASSIQGRQPQHF
j_call: TRBJ2-7; v_call: TRBV3-1/TRBV3-2; clone_size: .; d_call: TRBD1; cdr3_nt: TGTGCCAGCAGCCAAACATCGGGAGGACAGGGGGCATTCAACGAGCAGTACTTC; cdr3_aa: CASSQTSGGQGAFNEQYF
j_call: TRBJ1-2; v_call: TRBV14; clone_size: .; d_call: .; cdr3_nt: TGTGCCAGCAGCCAAAATCTGGTTAACTATGGCTACACCTTC; cdr3_aa: CASSQNLVNYGYTF
j_call: TRBJ2-1; v_call: TRBV9; clone_size: .; d_call: .; cdr3_nt: TGTGCCAGCCAGCGAGGGGGATACAATGAGCAGTTCTTC; cdr3_aa: CASQRGGYNEQFF
j_call: TRBJ2-1; v_call: TRBV19; clone_size: .; d_call: TRBD2; cdr3_nt: TGTGCCAGTAGTTTTAGCGGGAGCTCCTACAATGAGCAGTTCTTC; cdr3_aa: CASSFSGSSYNEQFF
j_call: TRBJ2-2; v_call: TRBV2; clone_size: .; d_call: .; cdr3_nt: TGTGCCAGCAGCGTTGGGATGGAGCTGTTTTTT; cdr3_aa: CASSVGMELFF
j_call: TRBJ2-4; v_call: TRBV7-2; clone_size: .; d_call: TRBD2; cdr3_nt: TGTGCCAGCAGCTTAGAACTAGCGGGGGTGGGTAAAGCCAAAAACATTCAGTACTTC; cdr3_aa: CASSLELAGVGKAKNIQYF
j_call: TRBJ2-1; v_call: TRBV5-1; clone_size: .; d_call: .; cdr3_nt: TGCGCCAGCAGCTCTTATGCCCGTGGGGAGAATGAGCAGTTCTTC; cdr3_aa: CASSSYARGENEQFF
j_call: TRBJ2-7; v_call: TRBV2; clone_size: .; d_call: .; cdr3_nt: TGTGCCAGCTCCCGTCAAGAGGATCATCCATCCTACGAGCAGTACTTC; cdr3_aa: CASSRQEDHPSYEQYF
j_call: TRBJ2-5; v_call: TRBV5-4; clone_size: .; d_call: TRBD1; cdr3_nt: TGTGCCAGCAGCTTGGCTACAGGGGCGTACCAAGAGACCCAGTACTTC; cdr3_aa: CASSLATGAYQETQYF
j_call: TRBJ2-2; v_call: TRBV14; clone_size: .; d_call: TRBD2; cdr3_nt: TGTGCCAGCAGCCAAGCCCCAGCGGGATGGCCTGGGGAGCTGTTTTTT; cdr3_aa: CASSQAPAGWPGELFF
j_call: TRBJ2-1; v_call: TRBV19; clone_size: .; d_call: .; cdr3_nt: TGTGCCAGTAGTCCCGGATCCCGGAGCTCCTACAATGAGCAGTTCTTC; cdr3_aa: CASSPGSRSSYNEQFF
j_call: TRBJ2-1; v_call: TRBV19; clone_size: once; d_call: .; cdr3_nt: TGTGCCAGTAGTGCGGTATTGTCCTCAGCCTTCAATGAGCAGTTCTTC; cdr3_aa: CASSAVLSSAFNEQFF
j_call: TRBJ2-6; v_call: TRBV14; clone_size: .; d_call: .; cdr3_nt: TGTGCCAGTAAAAACGGGGGGGCCAACGTCCTGACTTTC; cdr3_aa: CASKNGGANVLTF
j_call: TRBJ1-1; v_call: TRBV18; clone_size: once; d_call: .; cdr3_nt: TGTGCCAGCTCACCAAACACCGCCTCGGGAGCTTTCTTT; cdr3_aa: CASSPNTASGAFF
j_call: TRBJ1-1; v_call: TRBV9; clone_size: .; d_call: .; cdr3_nt: TGTGCCAGCAGCGTAGTGGCTAATGGTGAAGCTTTCTTT; cdr3_aa: CASSVVANGEAFF
j_call: TRBJ2-1; v_call: TRBV7-2; clone_size: .; d_call: .; cdr3_nt: TGTGCCAGCAGCTTAGTAGCGACAACTTACAATGAGCAGTTCTTC; cdr3_aa: CASSLVATTYNEQFF
j_call: TRBJ2-7; v_call: TRBV7-2; clone_size: .; d_call: .; cdr3_nt: TGTGCCAGCAGCTTAGCTCCCAGGGGACCCTACGAGCAGTACTTC; cdr3_aa: CASSLAPRGPYEQYF
j_call: TRBJ1-1; v_call: TRBV7-9; clone_size: .; d_call: .; cdr3_nt: TGTGCCAGCAGCTTAGTAAGGTCAGCCACTGAAGCTTTCTTT; cdr3_aa: CASSLVRSATEAFF
j_call: TRBJ2-7; v_call: TRBV6-4; clone_size: .; d_call: .; cdr3_nt: TGTGCCAGCAGTGACTTGAACCCCTGGGCCTTATACGAGCAGTACTTC; cdr3_aa: CASSDLNPWALYEQYF
j_call: TRBJ1-1; v_call: TRBV2; clone_size: .; d_call: .; cdr3_nt: TGTGCCAGCAGTGACTACAGCTCCTTGGCTGAAGCTTTCTTT; cdr3_aa: CASSDYSSLAEAFF
j_call: TRBJ2-4; v_call: TRBV7-2; clone_size: .; d_call: .; cdr3_nt: TGTGCCAGCAGCCAAGGACTGGTGAACATTCAGTACTTC; cdr3_aa: CASSQGLVNIQYF
j_call: TRBJ1-1; v_call: TRBV19; clone_size: many; d_call: .; cdr3_nt: TGTGCCAGTAGTGTAACCGGGACAATGAACACTGAAGCTTTCTTT; cdr3_aa: CASSVTGTMNTEAFF
j_call: TRBJ2-1; v_call: TRBV7-9; clone_size: .; d_call: .; cdr3_nt: TGTGCCAGCAGCTTAGGTTTCAGGGAGGTTAATGAGCAGTTCTTC; cdr3_aa: CASSLGFREVNEQFF
j_call: TRBJ2-3; v_call: TRBV3-1/TRBV3-2; clone_size: .; d_call: .; cdr3_nt: TGTGCCAGCAGCCCGATCCCTTCAGGGCACCGTACAGATACGCAGTATTTT; cdr3_aa: CASSPIPSGHRTDTQYF
j_call: TRBJ1-5; v_call: TRBV4-3; clone_size: .; d_call: .; cdr3_nt: TGCGCCAGCAGCCAAGCGGCGGATCAGCCCCAGCATTTT; cdr3_aa: CASSQAADQPQHF
j_call: TRBJ2-7; v_call: TRBV7-9; clone_size: .; d_call: TRBD2; cdr3_nt: TGTGCCAGCAGAGAACTAGCGGGAGGGTACGAGCAGTACTTC; cdr3_aa: CASRELAGGYEQYF